These 17 T cell receptor beta chains originate from one sample sequenced in a study of TIL therapy for anti-PD-1-resistant metastatic lung cancer. This was the immunoSEQ v3 assay. Profiled with immunoSEQ multiplex PCR; TCRdb holds only in-frame clones, not every one. The profile shows approximately 97,000 clones, about 71% of them singletons. Regarding time point: pre-treatment sample, taken before nivolumab and TIL therapy. The tumor samples were excised metastases, mostly pleural nodules or supraclavicular lymph nodes. Sequencing used tumor tissue, obtained at baseline. All receptors derive from a person between 25 and 79 years old with non-small cell lung cancer.

The rearrangement uses TRBV27 and TRBJ1-3; no reliable D call. In germline, CDR1 is MNHEY, CDR2 SMNVEV (reference sequence). CDR3 length: 12 amino acids. The germline V and J ends were trimmed by 6 bases and 4 bases, with 7 bases remaining between them. CDR3 sequence (DNA): TGTGCCAGCAGAGGGTTCGGAAACACCATATATTTT. Its translation: CASRGFGNTIYF.

This clone was seen a few times. This chain links TRBV27 with TRBJ1-3, with D uncertain. The CDR3 is 11 amino acids. CDR1 and CDR2 from the germline V gene are MNHEY and SMNVEV (reference sequence). V was shortened by 5 bases and J by 3 bases, with 2 bases between the two germline ends. The CDR3 here is CASSSGNTIYF. DNA for the CDR3: TGTGCCAGCAGTAGTGGAAACACCATATATTTT.

CDR3 sequence (DNA): TGTGCCAGCAGACAGTACTATGGCTACACCTTC. Its protein is CASRQYYGYTF. The V gene is TRBV28, the J gene TRBJ1-2, with unresolved D. Trimming removed 6 bases at V and 3 bases at J, with 5 bases between. The CDR3 consists of 11 residues. Germline lookup yields CDR1 MDHEN and CDR2 SYDVKM.

This clone has at least ten counts. The CDR3 DNA is TGCAGCGTGACCAGACAGTACAATGAGCAGTTCTTC. It specifies CSVTRQYNEQFF. The J gene is TRBJ2-1, the V gene TRBV29-1; tentative D call: TRBD1 (5 bases). V was clipped by 6 bases and J by 4 bases, with 10 bases between them. This CDR3 is built from 12 residues. CDR1 and CDR2 (germline): SQVTM, ANQGSEA.

There are a few counts of this clone. This chain connects TRBV6-6 to TRBJ1-6; D is unresolved. Trimming shortened V by 7 bases and J by 6 bases, and 13 bases separated the two germline ends. CDR3 length: 14 residues. The germline V gene encodes CDR1 MNHNY and CDR2 SVGAGI (reference sequence). CDR3 loop: CASKRTELNSPLHF. The CDR3 nucleotides read TGTGCCAGCAAACGGACGGAACTTAATTCACCCCTCCACTTT.

The J gene is TRBJ1-2, the V gene TRBV10-3; D is unresolved. The CDR3 has 13 residues. Trimming cost V 3 bases and J 8 bases, with 13 bases left between them. Germline lookup yields CDR1 ENHRY and CDR2 SYGVKD. CDR3 sequence reads: CAISDEGLRGYTF. CDR3 DNA: TGTGCCATCAGTGATGAGGGATTGAGGGGCTACACCTTC.

This chain connects TRBV2 to TRBJ1-1; D perhaps matches TRBD1 (5 bases). The germline V gene has CDR1 SNHLY and CDR2 FYNNEI. The CDR3 runs to 13 residues. Deletions cut 6 bases from V and 6 bases from J, with 14 bases between. The DNA for the CDR3 is TGTGCCAGCAGCCTAGAAGGGGCCGCTGAAGCTTTCTTT. It yields the protein CASSLEGAAEAFF.

This clone was counted at least ten times. V and J are TRBV6-5 and TRBJ1-6; TRBD1 aligns across 8 bases. The junction had 5 bases not matched to a gene; V was cut back by 6 bases and J by 7 bases. Germline CDR1 is MNHEY and CDR2 is SVGAGI. The CDR3 has 14 amino acids. The CDR3 DNA is TGTGCCAGCAGCTTCGGACAGGGAAATTCACCCCTCCACTTT. The encoded protein is CASSFGQGNSPLHF.

A word on this clone: The junction differs from germline at one of its ends, possibly a read error. The rearrangement uses TRBV29-1 and TRBJ2-2, with D possibly TRBD2 on 6 matching bases. The CDR3 consists of 15 residues. Germline assignment: CDR1 SQVTM and CDR2 ANQGSEA. CDR3 bases: TGCAGCGCTAGGGAGGACCCCCGGAACGCCGGGGAGCTGTTTTTT. This codes for CSAREDPRNAGELFF.

The V call is TRBV28, the J call TRBJ2-7; 12 bases line up with TRBD1. Per germline, CDR1 MDHEN and CDR2 SYDVKM. The CDR3 has 19 amino acids. V shed 7 bases and J 5 bases; nucleotides not matched to a gene: 21. The CDR3 nucleotides are TGTGCCAGCACCCGAAAGGGGGGGCACGGGACAGGGGGCCCCCACGAGCAGTACTTC. Translation: CASTRKGGHGTGGPHEQYF.

The rearrangement links TRBV28 to TRBJ1-5, with TRBD1 matching 9 bases. Germline lookup yields CDR1 MDHEN and CDR2 SYDVKM. Trimming at V came to 3 bases and at J to 4 bases, leaving 7 bases not matched to a gene. This CDR3 contains 16 residues. The CDR3 region has the DNA TGTGCCAGCAGTTTGGGCCTTGGGACAGGGAATCAGCCCCAGCATTTT. Residues: CASSLGLGTGNQPQHF.

This clone was seen once. This chain links TRBV7-9 with TRBJ1-1; possibly TRBD1 for D (6 bases). The ends were cut back, 5 bases at V and 7 bases at J, with 23 bases in the middle. Looked up from germline, CDR1 is SEHNR and CDR2 is FQNEAQ (reference sequence). The CDR3 consists of 16 residues. CDR3 nucleotides: TGTGCCAGCAGCCCTCTGAACCTACAGGGTATTCTTGAAGCTTTCTTT. Its translation: CASSPLNLQGILEAFF.

This rearrangement joins TRBV30 to TRBJ2-2; 12 bases agree with TRBD2. J was trimmed by 6 bases and V by 2 bases; bases with no gene match: 22. The length of the CDR3 is 21 residues. Germline CDR1 GTSNPN, CDR2 SVGIG (reference sequence). The CDR3 DNA is TGTGCCTGGAGTATCTTTCGGGTCGTGAGACTAGCGGGAGAAGGGGCCGGGGAGCTGTTTTTT. Encoded protein: CAWSIFRVVRLAGEGAGELFF. The full variable domain, with the rest looked up from reference TRBV30 and TRBJ2-2, is SQTIHQWPATLVQPVGSPLSLECTVEGTSNPNLYWYRQAAGRGLQLLFYSVGIGQISSEVPQNLSASRPQDRQFILSSKKLLLSDSGFYLCAWSIFRVVRLAGEGAGELFFGEGSRLTVL.

This sequence joins TRBV2 and TRBJ2-1; D is perhaps TRBD1 or TRBD2 (5 bases each). Germline CDR1 is SNHLY and CDR2 is FYNNEI. This CDR3 has 13 residues. The V end lost 4 bases, the J end lost 10 bases, and 14 bases lay between the germline ends. The CDR3 sequence is CASSGGPLYEQFF. CDR3 in DNA: TGTGCCAGCAGTGGGGGACCTCTCTACGAGCAGTTCTTC.

This chain links TRBV7-2 with TRBJ2-5; D gene unclear. The germline V and J ends were trimmed by 5 bases and 0 bases, with 19 bases remaining between them. This CDR3 spans 17 amino acids. Germline V gene lookup returns CDR1 SGHTA and CDR2 FQGNSA. In nucleotides, the CDR3 is TGTGCCAGCAGCCCCCTCTTGAGAAACCCGTACCAAGAGACCCAGTACTTC. It codes for CASSPLLRNPYQETQYF. Together with reference TRBV7-2 and TRBJ2-5, the CDR3 gives the full variable domain: GAGVSQSPSNKVTEKGKDVELRCDPISGHTALYWYRQSLGQGLEFLIYFQGNSAPDKSGLPSDRFSAERTGGSVSTLTIQRTQQEDSAVYLCASSPLLRNPYQETQYFGPGTRLLVL.

The rearrangement links TRBV27 to TRBJ1-2; D is possibly TRBD1 (5 bases). Germline V CDR1 and CDR2: MNHEY, SMNVEV (reference sequence). The CDR3 is 16 residues long. V lost 5 bases and J lost 0, with 16 bases in between. The CDR3 protein is CASSATVQGSNYGYTF. In DNA, the CDR3 is TGTGCCAGCAGTGCGACTGTTCAGGGATCTAACTATGGCTACACCTTC.

Comment on this clone: A read error may account for a junction end that differs from germline. The chain combines TRBV7-7 with TRBJ2-5; the match to TRBD2 covers 12 bases. CDR3 size: 17 residues. Germline V gene sequence: CDR1 SSHAT, CDR2 FNYEAQ (reference sequence). Written as DNA, the CDR3 is TGTGCTAGCAGCTCAAGACTAGCGGGAGAGATGGGGGAGACCCAGTACTTC. Protein product: CASSSRLAGEMGETQYF.